This entry concerns a single TCR beta chain. Its antigen is as yet unknown. This CDR3 has 15 residues. In germline, CDR1 is LGHNA, CDR2 YNFKEQ. The record originates from a study of cytomegalovirus exposure and HLA in healthy donors. Whole-study results and caveats: In a later analysis, at a false discovery rate of 0.05, 15,000 to 20,000 TCR beta sequences were associated with HLA alleles.

The PCR ran on 60 Vbeta and 13 Jbeta primers. Clones were sequenced by immunoSEQ multiplex PCR, and TCRdb holds only the in-frame ones, with some missing. The sample lists approximately 170,000 clones; around 80% were seen once. The sequence was collected from a woman aged 45 to 65 in good health and CMV-seronegative. This chain joins TRBV4-2 and TRBJ2-5; the D gene is possibly TRBD1 (5 bases). The better agreement between TRBJ2-7 and the DNA end casts doubt on the J call. Sequencing used PBMCs. The CDR3 nucleotides are TGTGCCAGCAGCCAAGAAAGGGGTGGCTCCTACGAGCAGTACTTC. Protein product: CASSQERGGSYEQYF.